This T cell receptor beta chain stems from a study of blood T cell repertoires in COVID-19. At the level of the study: Acute-phase and convalescent COVID-19 samples originated in the United States, Italy and Spain.

This clone was picked up a small number of times. V dropped 2 bases and J dropped 7 bases, with 15 bases sitting between them. The germline CDR1 and CDR2 sequences are KGHSY and FQNENV. CDR3 length: 15 amino acids. Participants came from around 25 US areas, aged roughly 18 to 89 years. For recovered donors of Cohort 3, there were two negative PCRs, clearance, or symptom resolution. Assay used: immunoSEQ multiplex PCR; TCRdb lists only in-frame clones, some missing. Counted here are 400,000 or so clones, around 87% occurring once; the ten biggest clones make up around 1.1%. The material sequenced was PBMCs or T cells enriched from blood (not recorded which). This TCR came from a man aged 25 to 45 who had recovered from COVID-19. This chain joins TRBV16 and TRBJ1-5; D is perhaps TRBD1 (5 bases). CDR3 nucleotides: TGTGCCAGCAGCCAAGGGTCGCAGGGTGGCCAGCCCCAGCATTTT. Residues: CASSQGSQGGQPQHF.